The 22 T cell receptor beta chains listed next were all sequenced from one sample in a study of cytomegalovirus exposure and HLA in healthy donors. In the PCR, 60 Vbeta and 13 Jbeta primers were used. Measured with immunoSEQ multiplex PCR; TCRdb has only the in-frame clones, and not every one. The table includes 180,000 or so clones, 82% detected once. Sequencing input: PBMCs. These receptors came from a man in his forties in good health and CMV-seronegative.

The J gene is TRBJ2-3, the V gene TRBV7-6; D remains unclear. The V and J ends lost 1 base and 1 base respectively, with 9 bases between them. The CDR3 has 15 residues. The germline V gene has CDR1 SGHVS and CDR2 FNYEAQ. CDR3 loop: CASSLEVGGTDTQYF. CDR3 bases: TGTGCCAGCAGCTTAGAAGTAGGAGGCACAGATACGCAGTATTTT.

This sequence joins TRBV9 and TRBJ2-1; 8 bases line up with TRBD2. The germline V gene has CDR1 SGDLS and CDR2 YYNGEE. This CDR3 is built from 15 residues. The trim removed 0 bases at V and 5 bases at J, leaving 4 bases unmatched. In DNA, the CDR3 is TGTGCCAGCAGCGTAGGTAGCGGGGCGAACAATGAGCAGTTCTTC. Protein sequence: CASSVGSGANNEQFF.

Notes on this clone: The sample has other DNA sequences that encode this CDR3 too. This chain uses TRBV2 with TRBJ2-6; 7 positions agree with TRBD1. V lost 6 bases to trimming and J lost 0 bases; unmatched junction nucleotides: 2. The germline V gene has CDR1 SNHLY and CDR2 FYNNEI. The CDR3 is made up of 15 amino acids. CDR3 in DNA: TGTGCCAGCAGCCGACAGGGCTCTGGGGCCAACGTCCTGACTTTC. Protein sequence: CASSRQGSGANVLTF.

The rearrangement uses TRBV10-3 and TRBJ2-3; TRBD2 is a possible D gene (6 bases). The V and J ends lost 3 bases and 3 bases respectively, with 13 bases between them. Germline V gene lookup returns CDR1 ENHRY and CDR2 SYGVKD. This CDR3 contains 15 residues. CDR3 amino acids: CAISDRVRGTDTQYF. The CDR3 bases are TGTGCCATCAGTGACAGGGTTCGGGGGACAGATACGCAGTATTTT.

The chain couples TRBV6-1 to TRBJ1-2, with D unclear. Per germline, CDR1 MNHNS and CDR2 SASEGT. The CDR3 runs 14 residues. The ends were cut back, 1 base at V and 3 bases at J, with 9 bases in the middle. The CDR3 loop is CASSEDKLDYGYTF. In DNA, the CDR3 is TGTGCCAGCAGTGAAGACAAGTTGGACTATGGCTACACCTTC.

This clone was observed a handful of times. The chain couples TRBV30 to TRBJ1-6; D is perhaps TRBD1 (6 bases). CDR1 is GTSNPN, CDR2 SVGIG, per germline (reference sequence). The CDR3 runs to 15 residues. With 1 base removed from V and 9 bases from J, the gap between germline ends came to 16 bases. The CDR3 sequence: CAWSAQGTVGSPLHF. The CDR3 DNA reads TGTGCCTGGAGTGCGCAGGGGACGGTGGGTTCACCCCTCCACTTT.

This chain uses TRBV10-3 with TRBJ1-1; D is unresolved. CDR3 length: 14 amino acids. Germline values: CDR1 ENHRY, CDR2 SYGVKD. Trimming took off 2 bases at V and 0 bases at J, with 7 bases between the two ends. The CDR3 DNA follows: TGTGCCATCAGTGAGGCTATCCTGAACACTGAAGCTTTCTTT. Amino acid sequence: CAISEAILNTEAFF.

This clone showed up just a few times. The V call is TRBV4-2, the J call TRBJ2-5; TRBD2 matches 8 bases. The trim removed 2 bases at V and 2 bases at J, leaving 1 base unmatched. This CDR3 is built from 14 residues. Germline V CDR1 and CDR2: LGHNA, YNFKEQ. CDR3 region: CASSQTGGQETQYF. In DNA form, the CDR3 reads TGTGCCAGCAGCCAAACGGGGGGGCAAGAGACCCAGTACTTC.

J is TRBJ2-3 and V is TRBV27, with 7 bases aligning to TRBD2. V was clipped by 6 bases and J by 0 bases; unmatched bases: 9. The CDR3 has 16 amino acids. Germline assignment: CDR1 MNHEY and CDR2 SMNVEV (reference sequence). This chain's CDR3 is CASRPERGPSTDTQYF. CDR3 nucleotides: TGTGCCAGCAGACCTGAGCGGGGACCGAGCACAGATACGCAGTATTTT.

The rearrangement joins TRBV6-1 to TRBJ2-3, with TRBD2 identical over 10 bases. The CDR3 consists of 14 residues. CDR1 is MNHNS, CDR2 SASEGT, per germline. V lost 6 bases, J lost 4 bases, and 4 bases stayed unmatched. The DNA of the CDR3 is TGTGCCAGCAGGGGACTAGCGAGATCAGATACGCAGTATTTT. It encodes CASRGLARSDTQYF.

V usage is TRBV18 and J usage is TRBJ2-1, with TRBD1 matching over 8 bases. Trimming cost V 8 bases and J 5 bases; bases outside gene matches: 5. Germline CDR1 and CDR2: KGHSH and LQKENI. The CDR3 loop spans 13 amino acids. The CDR3 sequence: CASLGQGDNEQFF. The CDR3 nucleotides are TGTGCCAGCCTTGGACAGGGAGACAATGAGCAGTTCTTC.

J is TRBJ2-3 and V is TRBV9, with 8 nucleotides matching TRBD1. This CDR3 is built from 15 residues. J gave up 5 bases and V 4 bases, and 9 bases lay outside the gene matches. Germline V gives CDR1 SGDLS, CDR2 YYNGEE. Here the CDR3 reads CASSPVRGQGDTQYF. For the CDR3, the DNA is TGTGCCAGCAGCCCCGTCAGGGGGCAAGGAGATACGCAGTATTTT. The complete variable domain, with remaining parts taken from reference TRBV9 and TRBJ2-3, reads DSGVTQTPKHLITATGQRVTLRCSPRSGDLSVYWYQQSLDQGLQFLIQYYNGEERAKGNILERFSAQQFPDLHSELNLSSLELGDSALYFCASSPVRGQGDTQYFGPGTRLTVL.

The chain links TRBV6-1 to TRBJ1-5; maybe TRBD1 (6 bases). CDR3 length: 16 residues. V was shortened by 0 bases and J by 4 bases, with 13 bases between the two germline ends. The germline V gene has CDR1 MNHNS and CDR2 SASEGT. The CDR3 protein is CASSEAFFQGNQPQHF. CDR3 coding DNA: TGTGCCAGCAGTGAAGCATTCTTTCAGGGGAATCAGCCCCAGCATTTT.

The chain links TRBV6-5 to TRBJ1-2, with TRBD1 matching over 8 bases. The CDR3 totals 15 residues. V lost 2 bases to trimming and J lost 4 bases; unmatched junction nucleotides: 6. Germline V lookup: CDR1 MNHEY, CDR2 SVGAGI. Here the CDR3 reads CASSYLGQGGYGYTF. For the CDR3, the DNA is TGTGCCAGCAGTTACCTCGGACAGGGCGGCTATGGCTACACCTTC.

V and J are TRBV6-6 and TRBJ2-7; possibly TRBD2 for D (5 bases). There are 12 residues in the CDR3. From germline, CDR1 is MNHNY and CDR2 SVGAGI (reference sequence). Trimming cost V 5 bases and J 7 bases, with 12 bases left between them. CDR3 loop: CASSPGRSEQYF. In DNA form, the CDR3 reads TGTGCCAGCAGTCCGGGGAGAAGTGAGCAGTACTTC.

This clone was seen only a few times. V usage is TRBV5-1 and J usage is TRBJ1-3; D is undetermined. The germline V gene has CDR1 SGHRS and CDR2 YFSETQ. This CDR3 is built from 19 residues. V lost 1 base to trimming and J lost 0 bases, with 20 bases between them. CDR3 in DNA: TGCGCCAGCAGCTTGTTAGGTGCGGCAGTCTATCACTCTGGAAACACCATATATTTT. As protein: CASSLLGAAVYHSGNTIYF.

The chain recombines TRBV10-3 with TRBJ2-5, with 10 positions matching TRBD2. Trimming removed 4 bases from V and 5 bases from J; junction bases left unmatched: 7. Germline assignment: CDR1 ENHRY and CDR2 SYGVKD. This CDR3 comprises 15 residues. The CDR3 DNA reads as TGTGCCATCAGTGGCGCTAGCGGGAGATCTGAGACCCAGTACTTC. Its protein is CAISGASGRSETQYF.

The gene calls are TRBV18 and TRBJ1-2; 8 bases are shared with TRBD1. Trimming cost V 2 bases and J 7 bases; bases outside gene matches: 9. Germline V lookup: CDR1 KGHSH, CDR2 LQKENI. The CDR3 loop spans 15 amino acids. The CDR3, as DNA: TGTGCCAGCTCACCAGGGCAGGGGGCGGAAGGTGGCTACACCTTC. This gives the protein CASSPGQGAEGGYTF.

V and J are TRBV11-2 and TRBJ1-1, with 10 positions matching TRBD1. V shed 5 bases and J 4 bases; nucleotides not matched to a gene: 4. This CDR3 has 14 residues. Germline values: CDR1 SGHAT, CDR2 FQNNGV. The CDR3 DNA reads TGTGCCAGCAGCCGAGGACAGGGGGGCACTGAAGCTTTCTTT. Amino acids: CASSRGQGGTEAFF.

V gene TRBV5-5 combines with J gene TRBJ1-1, with D maybe TRBD1 (6 bases). The CDR3 has 15 amino acids. Trimming cost V 1 base and J 6 bases, with 16 bases left between them. Per the germline V gene, CDR1 is SGHKS and CDR2 is YYEKEE (reference sequence). The DNA for the CDR3 is TGTGCCAGCAGCTTGTCAGGGGACGGAGTGGCTGAAGCTTTCTTT. This codes for CASSLSGDGVAEAFF.

V is TRBV30 and J is TRBJ1-3; D gene ambiguous. In germline, CDR1 is GTSNPN, CDR2 SVGIG (reference sequence). The V end lost 2 bases, the J end lost 4 bases, and 6 bases lay between the germline ends. The CDR3 is 12 amino acids. The CDR3 DNA reads as TGTGCCTGGAGTCCCTCGGGAAACACCATATATTTT. Protein sequence: CAWSPSGNTIYF.

The gene calls are TRBV7-9 and TRBJ1-2, with TRBD1 as a possible D gene (5 bases). This CDR3 has 14 amino acids. Trimming pared 2 bases from V and 6 bases from J, leaving 13 bases between. The V gene's germline CDR1 is SEHNR and CDR2 FQNEAQ (reference sequence). The CDR3 loop reads CASSLSAGKDGYTF. The CDR3 nucleotides read TGTGCCAGCAGCTTATCGGCAGGGAAAGATGGCTACACCTTC.